The sample holds a few counts of the clone carrying this T cell receptor beta chain. The data derive from a study of CD8 T cells in ankylosing spondylitis. TCRdb reprocessed the 5' RACE reads with MiXCR, giving one entry per CDR3 protein. The sample consists of some 340,000 distinct CDR3 sequences, about 14% of them appearing once. The sample consisted of blood, either unsorted or a sorted T cell fraction (not recorded which). This TCR was sampled from a male donor with ankylosing spondylitis or in good health (not recorded which).

Written as DNA, the CDR3 is TGTGCCAGCAGTGAAGGTGGTGTTGCCAATGAGCAGTTCTTC. This encodes CASSEGGVANEQFF. This sequence joins TRBV25-1 and TRBJ2-1; D not certain. CDR1 MGHDK and CDR2 SYGVNS come from the germline V gene. The CDR3 totals 14 residues. Trimming stripped 2 bases from V and 6 bases from J, with 11 bases between.